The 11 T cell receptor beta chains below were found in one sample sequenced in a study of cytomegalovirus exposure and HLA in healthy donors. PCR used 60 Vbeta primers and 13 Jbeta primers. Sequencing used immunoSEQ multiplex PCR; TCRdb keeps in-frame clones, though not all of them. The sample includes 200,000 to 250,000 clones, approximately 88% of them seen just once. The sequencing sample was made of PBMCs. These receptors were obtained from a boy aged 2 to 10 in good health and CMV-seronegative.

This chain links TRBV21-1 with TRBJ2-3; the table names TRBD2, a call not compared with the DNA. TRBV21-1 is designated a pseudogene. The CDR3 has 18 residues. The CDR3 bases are TGTGCCAGCAGCAAAGATAGGTTACTAGCGGGAGGAGAAGATACGCAGTATTTT. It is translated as CASSKDRLLAGGEDTQYF.

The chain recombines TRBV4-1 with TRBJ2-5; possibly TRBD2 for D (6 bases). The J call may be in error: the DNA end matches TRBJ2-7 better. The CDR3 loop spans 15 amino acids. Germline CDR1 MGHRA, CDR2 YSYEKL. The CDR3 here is CASSQERGGYYEQYF. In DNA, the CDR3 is TGCGCCAGCAGCCAAGAACGGGGAGGCTACTACGAGCAGTACTTC.

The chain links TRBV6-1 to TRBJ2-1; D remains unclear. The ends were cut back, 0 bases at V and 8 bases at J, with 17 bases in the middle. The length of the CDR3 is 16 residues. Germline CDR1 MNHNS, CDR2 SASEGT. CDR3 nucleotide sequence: TGTGCCAGCAGTGAAGCATATCGGCAGGCACGCGATGAGCAGTTCTTC. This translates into CASSEAYRQARDEQFF.

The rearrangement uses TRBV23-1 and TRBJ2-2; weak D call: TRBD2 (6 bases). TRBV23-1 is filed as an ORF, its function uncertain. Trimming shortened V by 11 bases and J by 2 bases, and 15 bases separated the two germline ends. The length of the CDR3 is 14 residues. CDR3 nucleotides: TGCGCCCGAAGCTTCGGGGGTAACACCGGGGAGCTGTTTTTT. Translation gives CARSFGGNTGELFF.

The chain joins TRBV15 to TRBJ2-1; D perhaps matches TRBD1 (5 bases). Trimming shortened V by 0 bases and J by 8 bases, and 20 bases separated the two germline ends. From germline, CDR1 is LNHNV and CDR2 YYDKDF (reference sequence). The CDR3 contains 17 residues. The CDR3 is CATSRERTRDYFDEQFF. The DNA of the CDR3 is TGTGCCACCAGCAGAGAGCGGACCAGGGATTATTTCGATGAGCAGTTCTTC.

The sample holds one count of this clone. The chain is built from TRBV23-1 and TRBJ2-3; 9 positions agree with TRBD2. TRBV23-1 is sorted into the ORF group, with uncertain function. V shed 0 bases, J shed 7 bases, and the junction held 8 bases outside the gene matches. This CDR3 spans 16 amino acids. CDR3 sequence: CASSQSEREVLYTQYF. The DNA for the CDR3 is TGCGCCAGCAGTCAATCAGAGCGGGAGGTGTTATATACGCAGTATTTT.

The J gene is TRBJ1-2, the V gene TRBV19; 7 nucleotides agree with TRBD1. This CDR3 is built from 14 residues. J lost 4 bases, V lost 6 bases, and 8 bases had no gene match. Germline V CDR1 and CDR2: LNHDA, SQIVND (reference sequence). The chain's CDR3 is CASRRQGEVYGYTF. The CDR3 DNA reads TGTGCCAGTAGGAGACAGGGAGAGGTCTATGGCTACACCTTC.

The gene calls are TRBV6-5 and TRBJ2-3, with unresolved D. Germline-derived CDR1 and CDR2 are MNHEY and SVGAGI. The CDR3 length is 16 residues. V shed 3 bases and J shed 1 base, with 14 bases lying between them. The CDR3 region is CASSYRRSIGTDTQYF. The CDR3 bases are TGTGCCAGCAGTTATAGGAGAAGCATTGGCACAGATACGCAGTATTTT.

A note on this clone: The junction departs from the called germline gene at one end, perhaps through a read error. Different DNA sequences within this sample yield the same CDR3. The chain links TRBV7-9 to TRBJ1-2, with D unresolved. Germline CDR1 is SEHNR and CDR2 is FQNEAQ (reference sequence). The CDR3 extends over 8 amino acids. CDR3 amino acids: CASSPSAF. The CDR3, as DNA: TGTGCCAGCAGCCCTTCCGCCTTC.

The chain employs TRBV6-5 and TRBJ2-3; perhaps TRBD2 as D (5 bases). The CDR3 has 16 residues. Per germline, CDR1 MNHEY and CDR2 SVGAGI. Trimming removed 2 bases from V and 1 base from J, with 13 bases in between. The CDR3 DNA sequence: TGTGCCAGCAGTTACGGTTCGGGGTCTGGCACAGATACGCAGTATTTT. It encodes CASSYGSGSGTDTQYF.

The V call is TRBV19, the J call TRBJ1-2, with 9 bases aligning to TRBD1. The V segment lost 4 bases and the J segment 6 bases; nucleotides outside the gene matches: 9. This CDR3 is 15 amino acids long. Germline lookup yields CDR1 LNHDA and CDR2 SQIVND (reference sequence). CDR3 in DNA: TGTGCCAGTAGTAGATGGACAGGGGATTTGGATGGCTACACCTTC. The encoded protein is CASSRWTGDLDGYTF.